The clone carrying this T cell receptor beta chain was seen at least ten times. Its antigen is not known. The sample belongs to a study of human T cells and chemical hapten exposure. About the study: TCR yields per sample varied, mainly owing to small pooled library volume differences.

Whole-study results and caveats: High-frequency TCRs, those above 1 in 1000, stayed the same after DPC sensitization. While controls formed fewer of them, expanded TCRs formed significantly more large CDR3 similarity clusters. The donor cohort had alopecia, so its immune response may not match that of healthy people.

Regarding time point: pre-sensitization, week 0. Sample treatment: therapeutic diphenylcyclopropenone sensitization with weekly scalp DPC. TCRdb reprocessed the RACE reads with MiXCR, giving one entry per CDR3 protein. The profile covers 280,000 or so distinct CDR3 sequences, with around 7.7% appearing a single time and approximately 1.2% taken by the ten largest. CDR1 MNHEY and CDR2 SMNVEV come from the germline V gene (reference sequence). The V and J ends lost 5 bases and 4 bases respectively, with 17 bases between them. The CDR3 totals 15 residues. The chain joins TRBV27 to TRBJ1-1; perhaps TRBD1 as D (5 bases). This sequence was found in a man between 18 and 29 years old with alopecia areata. Some clones in this sample may be carry-over from other donors' samples. The sequences come from whole blood, collected in connection with sensitization to the hapten diphenylcyclopropenone (DPC). The CDR3 reads CASSQAGRVSTEAFF. CDR3 in DNA: TGTGCCAGCAGTCAGGCAGGGAGAGTGAGCACTGAAGCTTTCTTT.